This T cell receptor (beta chain) was sequenced for a study of T cell responses to AZD1222 COVID-19 vaccine. Study conclusions and caveats: A mostly white British donor set with more females was recruited, and clonal diversity was possibly underestimated. At study baseline, merely about 6 AZD1222 recipients were seropositive.

A note on this clone: Its antigen remains unknown.

TCRdb's copy holds only in-frame clones and misses some; the assay was immunoSEQ multiplex PCR. Seen here are more than 150,000 clones, roughly 91% observed once, and the top ten hold roughly 26%. Germline CDR1 SGHKS, CDR2 YYEKEE (reference sequence). Germline trimming cut 5 bases from V and 2 bases from J; bases unmatched to any gene: 6. The CDR3 loop spans 14 amino acids. This specimen consisted of peripheral blood, obtained 28 days after the second AZD1222 dose. The rearrangement links TRBV5-5 to TRBJ2-7; 8 bases line up with TRBD1. The receptor was isolated from an adult who received the AZD1222 COVID-19 vaccine. Here the CDR3 DNA reads TGTGCCAGCAGGTTGCGACAGGGGACCTACGAGCAGTACTTC. Amino acids: CASRLRQGTYEQYF. Filled out from reference TRBV5-5 and TRBJ2-7, the complete variable domain reads DAGVTQSPTHLIKTRGQQVTLRCSPISGHKSVSWYQQVLGQGPQFIFQYYEKEERGRGNFPDRFSARQFPNYSSELNVNALLLGDSALYLCASRLRQGTYEQYFGPGTRLTVT.